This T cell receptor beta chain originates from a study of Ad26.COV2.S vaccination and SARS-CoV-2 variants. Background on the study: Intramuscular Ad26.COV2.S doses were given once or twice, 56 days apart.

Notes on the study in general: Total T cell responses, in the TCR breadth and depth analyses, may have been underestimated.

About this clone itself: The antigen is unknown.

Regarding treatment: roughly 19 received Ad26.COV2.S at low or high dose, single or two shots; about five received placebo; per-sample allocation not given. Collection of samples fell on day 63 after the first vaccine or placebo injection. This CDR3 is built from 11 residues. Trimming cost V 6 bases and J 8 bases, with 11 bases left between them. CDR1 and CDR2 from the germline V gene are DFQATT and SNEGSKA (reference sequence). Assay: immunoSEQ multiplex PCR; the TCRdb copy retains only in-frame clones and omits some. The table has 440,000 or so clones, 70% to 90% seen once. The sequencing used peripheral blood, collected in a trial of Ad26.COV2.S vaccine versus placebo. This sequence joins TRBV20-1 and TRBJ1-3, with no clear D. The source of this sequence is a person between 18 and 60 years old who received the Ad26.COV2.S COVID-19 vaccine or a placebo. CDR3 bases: TGCAGTGCCTCACATGCGGACACCATATATTTT. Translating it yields CSASHADTIYF.